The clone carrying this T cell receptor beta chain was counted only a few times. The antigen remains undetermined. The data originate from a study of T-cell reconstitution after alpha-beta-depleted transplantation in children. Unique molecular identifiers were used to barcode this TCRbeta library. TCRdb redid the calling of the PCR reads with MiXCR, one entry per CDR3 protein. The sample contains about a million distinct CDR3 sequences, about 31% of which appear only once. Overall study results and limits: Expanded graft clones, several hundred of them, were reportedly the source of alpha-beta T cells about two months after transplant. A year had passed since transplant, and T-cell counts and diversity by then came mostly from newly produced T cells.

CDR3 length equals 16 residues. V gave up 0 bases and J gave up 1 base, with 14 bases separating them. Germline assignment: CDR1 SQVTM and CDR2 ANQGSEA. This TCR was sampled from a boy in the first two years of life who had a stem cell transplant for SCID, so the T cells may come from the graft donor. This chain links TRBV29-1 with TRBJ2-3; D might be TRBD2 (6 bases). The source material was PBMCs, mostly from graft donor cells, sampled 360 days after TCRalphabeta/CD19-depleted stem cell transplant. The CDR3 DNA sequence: TGCAGCGTTGAAGACCCTCGGCGGGGCGGCACAGATACGCAGTATTTT. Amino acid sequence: CSVEDPRRGGTDTQYF.